Below, 25 T cell receptor beta chains from the same sample are listed, as sequenced in a study of T cells in Graves' hyperthyroidism and ophthalmopathy. TCR beta CDR3 regions were amplified from RNA. A first-round RT-PCR of the TCR CDR3 used the HTBI primer set. One entry per CDR3 protein, called by TCRdb with MiXCR from the multiplex PCR reads. The table records around 620,000 distinct CDR3 sequences, around 42% of them present only once. Sequences were obtained from peripheral blood or thyroid tissue (not recorded which). These receptors were taken from an adult woman with Graves' disease, either hyperthyroidism or ophthalmopathy (not recorded which).

The chain carries TRBV5-6 and TRBJ2-7, with TRBD2 matching over 12 bases. Per the germline V gene, CDR1 is SGHDT and CDR2 is YYEEEE. The length of the CDR3 is 15 residues. The V gene end was trimmed by 4 bases and the J gene end by 5 bases; junction bases not matched to a gene: 7. This CDR3 is CASSPTSGSMHEQYF. The CDR3 DNA follows: TGTGCCAGCAGCCCGACTAGCGGGAGTATGCACGAGCAGTACTTC.

This clonotype has a handful of counts. The CDR3 end shows no conserved phenylalanine or tryptophan, and so a read error is likely. The rearrangement uses TRBV15 and TRBJ2-5, with D unresolved. CDR1 is LNHNV and CDR2 is YYDKDF in the germline V gene (reference sequence). CDR3 length: 14 residues. In nucleotides, the CDR3 is TGTGCCACCAACAGAGTGGAACTGCTGGAGACCCAGTACCTC. Protein sequence: CATNRVELLETQYL.

The J gene is TRBJ1-2, the V gene TRBV7-2, with 7 bases matching TRBD1. The CDR3 has 14 residues. Trimming took 8 bases from V and 7 from J; bases not matched to a gene: 13. Germline CDR1 is SGHTA and CDR2 is FQGNSA. In DNA, the CDR3 is TGTGCCAGCGGCGATCAGGGACAGCTCGGTGGCTACACCTTC. Translation gives CASGDQGQLGGYTF. The variable domain in full, completed from reference TRBV7-2 and TRBJ1-2, reads GAGVSQSPSNKVTEKGKDVELRCDPISGHTALYWYRQSLGQGLEFLIYFQGNSAPDKSGLPSDRFSAERTGGSVSTLTIQRTQQEDSAVYLCASGDQGQLGGYTFGSGTRLTVV.

The rearrangement links TRBV29-1 to TRBJ1-1; D unresolved. V dropped 7 bases and J dropped 1 base, with 19 bases sitting between them. The CDR3 is 15 residues long. CDR1 and CDR2 (germline): SQVTM, ANQGSEA. The CDR3 loop reads CSASSESRENTEAFF. DNA of the CDR3: TGCAGCGCCAGCAGTGAGTCGCGAGAGAACACTGAAGCTTTCTTT.

This clonotype was recorded once. The chain has TRBV20-1 and TRBJ1-5; 10 positions match TRBD1. This CDR3 has 16 amino acids. V lost 0 bases and J lost 7; bases outside the gene matches: 9. CDR1 DFQATT and CDR2 SNEGSKA come from the germline V gene (reference sequence). CDR3 in DNA: TGCAGTGCTAGAGATCGTGGGACAGGGGTAGGACAGCCCCAGCATTTT. Translation: CSARDRGTGVGQPQHF.

The J gene is TRBJ2-7, the V gene TRBV29-1, with 10 nucleotides matching TRBD1. J was trimmed by 7 bases and V by 6 bases; bases with no gene match: 12. This CDR3 region has 14 residues. The germline V gene encodes CDR1 SQVTM and CDR2 ANQGSEA. The CDR3 coding sequence is TGCAGCGTCGCCCCAGGGACAGGGGTGGGGGAGCAGTACTTC. Translating gives CSVAPGTGVGEQYF.

This clonotype has just a few counts. The chain carries TRBV20-1 and TRBJ1-1, with a tentative D call TRBD1 (6 bases). Germline CDR1 DFQATT, CDR2 SNEGSKA (reference sequence). V dropped 4 bases and J dropped 5 bases, with 8 bases sitting between them. This CDR3 contains 11 residues. The CDR3 region is CSAKGVTEAFF. The CDR3 DNA is TGCAGTGCTAAGGGGGTAACTGAAGCTTTCTTT.

Remarks on this clonotype: A read error may produce the germline difference seen at one junction end. The V and J genes are TRBV19 and TRBJ2-6, with D perhaps given as TRBD1 or TRBD2 (5 bases each). The CDR3 length is 12 residues. The germline V gene has CDR1 LNHDA and CDR2 SQIVND (reference sequence). In DNA, the CDR3 is TGTGCCAGTAGTTCCCGGGGCTACACTGAAGCTTTC. It codes for CASSSRGYTEAF.

This clonotype was found many times. The V and J genes are TRBV15 and TRBJ1-6; D call uncertain. Germline values: CDR1 LNHNV, CDR2 YYDKDF (reference sequence). CDR3 size: 12 residues. Deletions cut 9 bases from V and 10 bases from J, with 13 bases between. The CDR3 protein is CATKTLESPLHF. The CDR3 nucleotides are TGTGCCACAAAGACCTTGGAATCACCCCTCCACTTT.

This clonotype has ten or more counts. The chain couples TRBV29-1 to TRBJ2-6, with unresolved D. V shed 4 bases and J shed 2 bases, with 6 bases lying between them. The CDR3 extends over 13 amino acids. In germline, CDR1 is SQVTM, CDR2 ANQGSEA. This CDR3 reads CSVGKAGANVLTF. The CDR3 DNA reads TGCAGCGTTGGGAAGGCTGGGGCCAACGTCCTGACTTTC.

The chain links TRBV2 to TRBJ2-3, with TRBD2 identical over 13 bases. This CDR3 region has 16 residues. Germline V gene lookup returns CDR1 SNHLY and CDR2 FYNNEI. The ends lost 4 bases at V and 4 bases at J; junction bases unmatched: 5. The chain's CDR3 is CASSGGLAGDPDTQYF. DNA of the CDR3: TGTGCCAGCAGTGGAGGACTAGCGGGAGATCCAGATACGCAGTATTTT.

As concerns this clonotype: A read error may explain this, as a much larger clone is one base away. The chain recombines TRBV29-1 with TRBJ2-7, with D possibly TRBD1 on 5 matching bases. Germline CDR1 and CDR2: SQVTM and ANQGSEA. The CDR3 extends over 10 amino acids. CDR3 region: CGVAGNEQYF. Here the CDR3 DNA reads TGCGGCGTTGCAGGGAACGAGCAGTACTTC.

This clonotype was detected many times. The chain combines TRBV19 with TRBJ1-1; D possibly corresponds to TRBD1 (5 bases). The CDR3 has 14 residues. Germline V gene lookup returns CDR1 LNHDA and CDR2 SQIVND (reference sequence). Trimming left V 6 bases short and J 0 bases short, with 11 bases between. CDR3 DNA: TGTGCCAGTAGCCTGACAGCCATGAACACTGAAGCTTTCTTT. This codes for CASSLTAMNTEAFF. The full variable domain, its missing parts supplied by reference TRBV19 and TRBJ1-1, is DGGITQSPKYLFRKEGQNVTLSCEQNLNHDAMYWYRQDPGQGLRLIYYSQIVNDFQKGDIAEGYSVSREKKESFPLTVTSAQKNPTAFYLCASSLTAMNTEAFFGQGTRLTVV.

This chain joins TRBV7-9 and TRBJ1-1; no definite D call. Per the germline V gene, CDR1 is SEHNR and CDR2 is FQNEAQ (reference sequence). With 9 bases removed from V and 0 bases from J, the gap between germline ends came to 17 bases. The CDR3 is 15 residues long. As DNA, the CDR3 is TGTGCCAGTCGCCCACGACCGGGGATGAACACTGAAGCTTTCTTT. This encodes CASRPRPGMNTEAFF.

In this sample, this clonotype turned up many times. The chain joins TRBV3-1 to TRBJ2-7; 7 bases line up with TRBD2. With V trimmed by 10 bases and J by 2 bases, 8 bases remained unmatched. The CDR3 covers 13 residues. From germline, CDR1 is LGHDT and CDR2 YNNKEL (reference sequence). CDR3 DNA sequence: TGTGCCACCCGGGACTACCGAACCTACGAGCAGTACTTC. Translating it yields CATRDYRTYEQYF.

The chain couples TRBV7-8 to TRBJ1-6; D perhaps matches TRBD1 (6 bases). Germline-derived CDR1 and CDR2 are SGHVS and FQNEAQ. The CDR3 has 15 amino acids. Between the trimmed V and J ends, which lost 3 bases and 7 bases, there was a span of 13 bases. The CDR3, as DNA: TGTGCCAGCAGCTTGTCCGGGACAAGAAATTCACCCCTCCACTTT. This gives the protein CASSLSGTRNSPLHF. Combining the CDR3 with reference TRBV7-8 and TRBJ1-6 gives the whole variable domain GAGVSQSPRYKVAKRGQDVALRCDPISGHVSLFWYQQALGQGPEFLTYFQNEAQLDKSGLPSDRFFAERPEGSVSTLKIQRTQQEDSAVYLCASSLSGTRNSPLHFGNGTRLTVT.

In its sample, this clonotype was seen a few times. The chain joins TRBV5-1 to TRBJ2-2; D may be TRBD1 (5 bases). The CDR3 is 15 amino acids. With 3 bases removed from V and 0 bases from J, the gap between germline ends came to 9 bases. Germline V gene data show CDR1 as SGHRS and CDR2 as YFSETQ. This CDR3 is CASSSRTTNTGELFF. CDR3 coding DNA: TGCGCCAGCAGCTCAAGGACAACGAACACCGGGGAGCTGTTTTTT.

This clonotype has a count of ten or more. The rearrangement uses TRBV20-1 and TRBJ2-7, with D possibly being TRBD2 (5 bases). The CDR3 is made up of 11 amino acids. Germline V CDR1 and CDR2: DFQATT, SNEGSKA (reference sequence). V lost 3 bases, J lost 4 bases, and 7 bases lay in between. The CDR3 is CSARRGYEQYF. CDR3 nucleotide sequence: TGCAGTGCTAGGAGAGGGTACGAGCAGTACTTC.

This clonotype was observed many times. This sequence joins TRBV6-1 and TRBJ1-1, with D possibly being TRBD1 (6 bases). This CDR3 region has 14 residues. V was clipped by 4 bases and J by 1 base, with 10 bases between them. Germline CDR1 reads MNHNS; CDR2 reads SASEGT. The CDR3 sequence is CASSGTDPNTEAFF. CDR3 DNA: TGTGCCAGCAGTGGGACAGATCCGAACACTGAAGCTTTCTTT.

This chain connects TRBV15 to TRBJ2-2; no clear D gene. CDR3 length equals 13 residues. Germline V lookup: CDR1 LNHNV, CDR2 YYDKDF (reference sequence). Trimming took off 5 bases at V and 3 bases at J, with 7 bases between the two ends. CDR3 coding DNA: TGTGCCACCAGCGGCACGGACACCGGGGAGCTGTTTTTT. Protein: CATSGTDTGELFF.

A few counts support this clonotype. The V and J genes are TRBV27 and TRBJ2-2; TRBD1 is a possible D gene (6 bases). Germline V CDR1 and CDR2: MNHEY, SMNVEV (reference sequence). This CDR3 region has 16 residues. V gave up 0 bases and J gave up 0 bases, with 8 bases separating them. CDR3 bases: TGTGCCAGCAGTTTATCGAGGACAGCGAACACCGGGGAGCTGTTTTTT. Its protein product is CASSLSRTANTGELFF.

This rearrangement joins TRBV29-1 to TRBJ1-2; D remains unclear. Trimming pared 8 bases from V and 7 bases from J, leaving 20 bases between. The CDR3 is 13 amino acids. CDR1 SQVTM and CDR2 ANQGSEA come from the germline V gene. Here the CDR3 reads CSQSGQLRRGYTF. The CDR3 nucleotides read TGCAGCCAGTCGGGCCAACTTAGGCGTGGCTACACCTTC.

This chain uses TRBV29-1 with TRBJ1-5, with a weak D call TRBD1 (6 bases). The CDR3 has 13 amino acids. Trimming left V 4 bases short and J 7 bases short, with 14 bases between. The germline gives CDR1 SQVTM, CDR2 ANQGSEA. CDR3 in amino acids: CSVVQGSGQPQHF. The CDR3 coding sequence is TGCAGCGTTGTACAGGGAAGTGGGCAGCCCCAGCATTTT.

This clonotype was seen ten or more times. The chain uses TRBV24-1 and TRBJ2-5, with 11 positions matching TRBD2. Unmatched junction bases numbered 8, after V lost 7 bases and J lost 5 bases. CDR1 and CDR2 from the germline V gene are KGHDR and SFDVKD. The CDR3 is made up of 15 amino acids. The CDR3 spells CATSRLAGSRETQYF. The CDR3, as DNA: TGTGCCACCAGCAGACTAGCGGGAAGCCGTGAGACCCAGTACTTC.

V usage is TRBV7-2 and J usage is TRBJ2-7; a weak D match, TRBD2 (5 bases). CDR1 and CDR2 from the germline V gene are SGHTA and FQGNSA. This CDR3 is 12 amino acids long. The V gene lost 6 bases and the J gene lost 5 bases, with 11 bases spanning the gap. CDR3 amino acids: CASRRSGNEQYF. The CDR3 bases are TGTGCCAGCAGGAGATCGGGAAACGAGCAGTACTTC.